A selection of T cell receptor beta chains follows, all from one sample in a study of yellow fever vaccine responses in identical twins. TCRdb ran MiXCR on the RT-PCR reads and lists one entry per CDR3 protein. The table lists 2,500 to 3,000 distinct CDR3 sequences, more than 80% of them singletons. This specimen consisted of T cells from blood (PBMCs), unsorted or a sorted subset (not recorded which), obtained before or after yellow fever vaccination (not recorded which). Receptor source: a female donor who received the yellow fever vaccine. The CDR3 runs from the conserved cysteine through the conserved F or W. The D gene is left open where the match is weak. Not all rows give a size; the values are once, few, many and, for expanded clones, a class.

V gene	clone size	J gene	D gene	CDR3 protein	CDR3 DNA
TRBV10-1	.	TRBJ2-3	TRBD2	CASSVRTSGVADTQYF	TGCGCCAGCAGTGTTAGGACTAGCGGGGTCGCAGATACGCAGTATTTT
TRBV6-2/TRBV6-3	.	TRBJ1-5	TRBD1	CAISYTGGDQPQHF	TGTGCCATCAGTTACACAGGGGGGGATCAGCCCCAGCATTTT
TRBV18	.	TRBJ2-3	TRBD1	CASSRDRGQSTQYF	TGTGCCAGCTCAAGGGACAGGGGGCAGAGTACGCAGTATTTT
TRBV12-3/TRBV12-4	.	TRBJ2-1	.	CASNPPRDSDTYNEQFF	TGTGCCAGCAATCCCCCCCGGGACTCAGATACTTACAATGAGCAGTTCTTC
TRBV27	.	TRBJ2-7	.	CASSRQGLGAHEQYF	TGTGCCAGCAGTCGACAGGGACTAGGTGCCCACGAGCAGTACTTC
TRBV29-1	once	TRBJ2-5	TRBD2	CSVDSSGKETQYF	TGCAGCGTTGACTCTAGCGGGAAGGAGACCCAGTACTTC
TRBV27	.	TRBJ2-5	.	CASSPRQGGKETQYF	TGTGCCAGCAGCCCAAGACAGGGAGGGAAAGAGACCCAGTACTTC
TRBV4-1	.	TRBJ2-1	.	CASSQDPDSSSYNEQFF	TGCGCCAGCAGCCAAGATCCGGACAGTAGCTCCTACAATGAGCAGTTCTTC
TRBV20-1	.	TRBJ2-1	TRBD1	CSAEQGANEQFF	TGCAGTGCAGAACAGGGGGCCAATGAGCAGTTCTTC
TRBV7-3	.	TRBJ2-1	TRBD2	CASSSTGTSGTREQFF	TGTGCCAGCAGCTCTACGGGGACTAGCGGGACTCGTGAGCAGTTCTTC
TRBV2	.	TRBJ1-1	TRBD1	CASRTGSVVVNTEAFF	TGTGCCAGCAGGACAGGGTCGGTTGTTGTGAACACTGAAGCTTTCTTT
TRBV6-4	.	TRBJ2-5	.	CASSDSSAGAEYQETQYF	TGTGCCAGCAGTGACTCGTCTGCGGGGGCCGAGTACCAAGAGACCCAGTACTTC
TRBV23-1	.	TRBJ2-3	.	CASSQSATCTDTQYF	TGCGCCAGCAGTCAATCGGCGACTTGCACAGATACGCAGTATTTT
TRBV11-3	.	TRBJ2-1	.	CASTPGGGNEQFF	TGTGCCAGCACCCCAGGAGGGGGCAATGAGCAGTTCTTC
TRBV20-1	.	TRBJ2-1	.	CSARVYNEQFF	TGCAGTGCTAGAGTTTACAATGAGCAGTTCTTC
TRBV2	once	TRBJ1-1	.	CASSGEGSGTEAFF	TGTGCCAGCAGTGGGGAGGGTTCGGGGACTGAAGCTTTCTTT
TRBV5-4	once	TRBJ1-4	.	CASSLTGSYEKLFF	TGTGCCAGCAGCTTGACAGGGTCTTATGAAAAACTGTTTTTT
TRBV7-3	.	TRBJ2-1	.	CASSLRPASYNEEFF	TGTGCCAGCAGCTTAAGGCCAGCCTCCTACAATGAGGAGTTCTTC
TRBV15	.	TRBJ1-2	.	CATSRDRANYGYTF	TGTGCCACCAGCAGAGACAGGGCTAACTATGGCTACACCTTC
TRBV2	.	TRBJ1-2	.	CARREAGYTF	TGTGCCCGGCGGGAGGCGGGCTACACCTTC